The 13 T cell receptor beta chains in this list originate from one sample, sequenced in a study of lymphopenia after photon versus proton radiotherapy. The protocol was immunoSEQ multiplex PCR, while the TCRdb copy is restricted to in-frame clones and leaves out a portion. The sample includes about 30,000 clones, 94% seen only once; the top ten take about 0.66%. Sample: peripheral blood, taken from a patient treated with photon-based radiotherapy. Receptors originate from a woman in her forties or fifties with cholangiocarcinoma.

The chain is built from TRBV11-2 and TRBJ2-7, with 7 bases fitting TRBD1. V dropped 6 bases and J dropped 3; count of bases not matched to a gene: 17. CDR3 length: 17 amino acids. Per the germline V gene, CDR1 is SGHAT and CDR2 is FQNNGV. CDR3 sequence: CASRRNRALTGFYEQYF. The DNA for the CDR3 is TGTGCCAGCAGGCGAAATCGGGCCTTGACAGGGTTCTACGAGCAGTACTTC.

The chain couples TRBV2 to TRBJ1-4, with 7 bases lining up with TRBD1. Germline CDR1 is SNHLY and CDR2 is FYNNEI. This CDR3 has 15 residues. V lost 6 bases, J lost 4 bases, and 8 bases stayed unmatched. CDR3 DNA: TGTGCCAGCAGGGCTCACGGGACAGATAATGAAAAACTGTTTTTT. It codes for CASRAHGTDNEKLFF.

The chain is built from TRBV6-6 and TRBJ2-1; 7 bases line up with TRBD1. Germline assignment: CDR1 MNHNY and CDR2 SVGAGI (reference sequence). The CDR3 totals 14 residues. V lost 7 bases and J lost 12; bases outside the gene matches: 15. DNA for the CDR3: TGTGCCAGCAACAAACGACGACAGGGCTCGGGGCAGTTCTTC. Encoded protein: CASNKRRQGSGQFF.

The rearrangement joins TRBV7-2 to TRBJ2-5, with no clear D. V was shortened by 5 bases and J by 0 bases, with 10 bases between the two germline ends. Germline values: CDR1 SGHTA, CDR2 FQGNSA. The CDR3 sequence is 14 residues long. Here the CDR3 DNA reads TGTGCCAGCAGCCTCCTAGGGTACCAAGAGACCCAGTACTTC. Translating gives CASSLLGYQETQYF.

This clone appeared once. The chain is built from TRBV4-1 and TRBJ1-4; D is possibly TRBD1 (5 bases). This CDR3 is built from 14 residues. Trimming removed 5 bases from V and 2 bases from J, with 9 bases in between. CDR1 and CDR2 from the germline V gene are MGHRA and YSYEKL. This chain's CDR3 is CASSGHLTNEKLFF. CDR3 in DNA: TGCGCCAGCAGCGGACACCTGACTAATGAAAAACTGTTTTTT.

The chain carries TRBV7-2 and TRBJ1-6; TRBD1 agrees at 8 bases. The CDR3 runs 14 residues. After removal of 3 bases from V and 7 bases from J, the junction contained 2 bases not matched to a gene. Germline-derived CDR1 and CDR2 are SGHTA and FQGNSA. As DNA, the CDR3 is TGTGCCAGCAGCTTTACAGGGGGGAATTCACCCCTCCACTTT. It encodes CASSFTGGNSPLHF.

The V and J genes are TRBV11-3 and TRBJ2-4; TRBD1 aligns across 12 bases. Germline lookup yields CDR1 SGHNT and CDR2 YENEEA. The CDR3 has 15 residues. With V trimmed by 4 bases and J by 7 bases, 5 bases remained unmatched. CDR3 residues: CASSSSGQGANIQYF. CDR3 DNA sequence: TGTGCCAGCAGCTCATCGGGACAGGGGGCCAACATTCAGTACTTC.

The chain carries TRBV18 and TRBJ1-4; D not resolved. The germline V and J ends were trimmed by 2 bases and 3 bases, with 7 bases remaining between them. The germline CDR1 and CDR2 sequences are KGHSH and LQKENI. The CDR3 consists of 14 residues. This CDR3 is CASSPGWANEKLFF. The CDR3 DNA reads as TGTGCCAGCTCACCAGGGTGGGCTAATGAAAAACTGTTTTTT.

V and J are TRBV7-2 and TRBJ2-4, with a possible D match to TRBD1 (5 bases). Germline-derived CDR1 and CDR2 are SGHTA and FQGNSA. This CDR3 is 19 amino acids long. With 1 base removed from V and 0 bases from J, the gap between germline ends came to 19 bases. CDR3: CASSLDLVGQALAKNIQYF. In DNA, the CDR3 is TGTGCCAGCAGCTTAGATCTTGTGGGGCAGGCCTTAGCCAAAAACATTCAGTACTTC.

The chain couples TRBV2 to TRBJ1-2; possibly TRBD1 for D (5 bases). The germline V gene has CDR1 SNHLY and CDR2 FYNNEI. Trimming took 7 bases from V and 8 from J, leaving 14 bases between them. This CDR3 is built from 12 residues. The CDR3 protein is CASKAAGLGYTF. CDR3 DNA sequence: TGTGCCAGCAAGGCAGCGGGACTCGGCTACACCTTC.

V usage is TRBV18 and J usage is TRBJ1-1; D is unresolved. The V end was cut by 3 bases, the J end by 11 bases, with 19 bases between. The CDR3 has 14 residues. The germline V gene has CDR1 KGHSH and CDR2 LQKENI. Written as DNA, the CDR3 is TGTGCCAGCTCACCCACGCAGAAGACCAGTGGGGCTTTCTTT. Translating gives CASSPTQKTSGAFF.

This clone was recorded only once. V and J are TRBV18 and TRBJ1-4, with D possibly being TRBD1 (5 bases). Per germline, CDR1 KGHSH and CDR2 LQKENI. CDR3 length: 15 amino acids. The V gene lost 5 bases and the J gene lost 4 bases, with 14 bases spanning the gap. CDR3 bases: TGTGCCAGCTCAGCAGGGACGGGCGGTAATGAAAAACTGTTTTTT. As protein: CASSAGTGGNEKLFF.

The table lists this clone with a count of one. The CDR3 spells CAWSWPQDLNTEAFF. The CDR3 nucleotides are TGTGCCTGGAGCTGGCCCCAGGACCTGAACACTGAAGCTTTCTTT. V gene TRBV30 combines with J gene TRBJ1-1, with D unclear. The CDR3 runs to 15 residues. Trimming pared 3 bases from V and 0 bases from J, leaving 14 bases between. The germline CDR1 and CDR2 sequences are GTSNPN and SVGIG (reference sequence). The variable domain in full, completed from reference TRBV30 and TRBJ1-1, reads SQTIHQWPATLVQPVGSPLSLECTVEGTSNPNLYWYRQAAGRGLQLLFYSVGIGQISSEVPQNLSASRPQDRQFILSSKKLLLSDSGFYLCAWSWPQDLNTEAFFGQGTRLTVV.